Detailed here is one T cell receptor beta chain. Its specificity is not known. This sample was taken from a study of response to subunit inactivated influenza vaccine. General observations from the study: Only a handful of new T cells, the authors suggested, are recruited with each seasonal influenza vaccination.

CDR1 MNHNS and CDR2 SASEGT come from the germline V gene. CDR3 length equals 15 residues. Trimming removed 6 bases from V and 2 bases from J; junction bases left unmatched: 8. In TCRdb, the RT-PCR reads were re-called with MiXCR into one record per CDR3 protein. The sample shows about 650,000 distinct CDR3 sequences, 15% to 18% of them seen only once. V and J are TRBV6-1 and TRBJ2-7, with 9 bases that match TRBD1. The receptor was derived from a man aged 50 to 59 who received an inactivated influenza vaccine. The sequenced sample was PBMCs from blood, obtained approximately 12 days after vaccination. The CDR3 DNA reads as TGTGCCAGCAGAGGACAGGGGTCTGGTCCCTACGAGCAGTACTTC. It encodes CASRGQGSGPYEQYF.